These T cell receptor beta chains were read from a single sample in a study of molecular identifiers for immune sequencing clone quantification. A single record per CDR3 protein comes from TCRdb applying MiXCR to the PCR reads. The sample carries 75,000 to 95,000 distinct CDR3 sequences, roughly 25% recorded once. Sequencing input: naive CD8+ T cells from blood, with Jurkat cell RNA spiked in. The receptor source for this set is a human donor in good health. Some libraries in this study had Jurkat cell RNA spiked in. Each CDR3 is given with its conserved first and last residue. Fields, in order: V gene, D gene, clone size, J gene, CDR3 protein, CDR3 DNA. A D gene is named only where the DNA matches it firmly. The size entry is marked missing in some rows and otherwise reads once, few, many or a size class.

V gene: TRBV12-3/TRBV12-4; D gene: NA; clone size: many; J gene: TRBJ2-7; CDR3 protein: CATGRRYYEQYF; CDR3 DNA: TGTGCCACCGGCCGGCGTTACTACGAGCAGTACTTC
V gene: TRBV4-3; D gene: NA; clone size: many; J gene: TRBJ1-1; CDR3 protein: CASSQDQGSNTEAFF; CDR3 DNA: TGCGCCAGCAGCCAAGATCAGGGAAGCAACACTGAAGCTTTCTTT
V gene: TRBV7-2; D gene: TRBD2; clone size: few; J gene: TRBJ2-7; CDR3 protein: CASSAGTSGPYEQYF; CDR3 DNA: TGTGCCAGCAGCGCCGGGACTAGCGGACCCTACGAGCAGTACTTC
V gene: TRBV28; D gene: TRBD2; clone size: NA; J gene: TRBJ2-3; CDR3 protein: CASSLLAGLAGTDTQYF; CDR3 DNA: TGTGCCAGCAGTTTGCTCGCCGGACTAGCGGGTACAGATACGCAGTATTTT
V gene: TRBV6-5; D gene: NA; clone size: many; J gene: TRBJ2-6; CDR3 protein: CASSTNPGANVLTF; CDR3 DNA: TGTGCCAGCTCAACAAATCCTGGGGCCAACGTCCTGACTTTC
V gene: TRBV10-3; D gene: TRBD1; clone size: NA; J gene: TRBJ2-3; CDR3 protein: CAISAGTVNPADTQYF; CDR3 DNA: TGTGCCATCAGCGCTGGGACAGTTAATCCCGCAGATACGCAGTATTTT
V gene: TRBV4-3; D gene: TRBD1; clone size: many; J gene: TRBJ2-1; CDR3 protein: CASSQGTGSSNEQFF; CDR3 DNA: TGCGCCAGCAGCCAAGGGACAGGGTCGAGTAATGAGCAGTTCTTC
V gene: TRBV12-3/TRBV12-4; D gene: TRBD2; clone size: NA; J gene: TRBJ2-5; CDR3 protein: CASSSPGLAGGETQYF; CDR3 DNA: TGTGCCAGCAGTTCCCCGGGACTAGCGGGAGGAGAGACCCAGTACTTC
V gene: TRBV29-1; D gene: NA; clone size: NA; J gene: TRBJ1-3; CDR3 protein: CSVEAGGAPSNTIYF; CDR3 DNA: TGCAGCGTTGAAGCCGGGGGAGCTCCTTCAAACACCATATATTTT
V gene: TRBV7-9; D gene: NA; clone size: NA; J gene: TRBJ2-7; CDR3 protein: CASSAGGPGYEQYF; CDR3 DNA: TGTGCCAGCAGCGCAGGAGGACCGGGCTACGAGCAGTACTTC
V gene: TRBV27; D gene: NA; clone size: many; J gene: TRBJ2-4; CDR3 protein: CASSFYSSKNIQYF; CDR3 DNA: TGTGCCAGCAGTTTTTACTCCTCCAAAAACATTCAGTACTTC
V gene: TRBV6-2/TRBV6-3; D gene: NA; clone size: many; J gene: TRBJ1-5; CDR3 protein: CASRPRGKAAQPQHF; CDR3 DNA: TGTGCCAGCAGACCCCGGGGTAAGGCGGCTCAGCCCCAGCATTTT
V gene: TRBV4-1; D gene: TRBD2; clone size: NA; J gene: TRBJ2-1; CDR3 protein: CASSQDSSGGPYNEQFF; CDR3 DNA: TGCGCCAGCAGCCAAGATTCGAGCGGGGGACCCTACAATGAGCAGTTCTTC
V gene: TRBV14; D gene: TRBD1; clone size: few; J gene: TRBJ2-1; CDR3 protein: CASSQEQGARHGKIEQFF; CDR3 DNA: TGTGCCAGCAGCCAAGAACAGGGGGCGCGTCATGGGAAGATAGAGCAGTTCTTC
V gene: TRBV7-3; D gene: NA; clone size: few; J gene: TRBJ2-7; CDR3 protein: CASSTGLVVGLEQYF; CDR3 DNA: TGTGCCAGCAGCACGGGACTCGTGGTGGGGCTCGAGCAGTACTTC
V gene: TRBV5-1; D gene: NA; clone size: many; J gene: TRBJ1-1; CDR3 protein: CASSLQGVNTEAFF; CDR3 DNA: TGCGCCAGCAGCTTGCAGGGAGTGAACACTGAAGCTTTCTTT
V gene: TRBV28; D gene: NA; clone size: many; J gene: TRBJ2-7; CDR3 protein: CASSRRDEQYF; CDR3 DNA: TGTGCCAGCAGTAGGAGGGACGAGCAGTACTTC
V gene: TRBV2; D gene: NA; clone size: NA; J gene: TRBJ2-2; CDR3 protein: CASSGADTGELFF; CDR3 DNA: TGTGCCAGCAGTGGTGCGGACACCGGGGAGCTGTTTTTT
V gene: TRBV12-3/TRBV12-4; D gene: NA; clone size: many; J gene: TRBJ2-5; CDR3 protein: CASSHPSESQETQYF; CDR3 DNA: TGTGCCAGCAGTCACCCCTCCGAGTCCCAAGAGACCCAGTACTTC
V gene: TRBV29-1; D gene: NA; clone size: few; J gene: TRBJ2-7; CDR3 protein: CSVAANEQYF; CDR3 DNA: TGCAGCGTGGCTGCCAACGAGCAGTACTTC
V gene: TRBV28; D gene: NA; clone size: few; J gene: TRBJ2-1; CDR3 protein: CASSFVEDYNEQFF; CDR3 DNA: TGTGCCAGCAGTTTTGTAGAGGACTACAATGAGCAGTTCTTC
V gene: TRBV9; D gene: TRBD2; clone size: NA; J gene: TRBJ2-3; CDR3 protein: CASSVEYGGAIDTQYF; CDR3 DNA: TGTGCCAGCAGCGTAGAATACGGGGGGGCCATAGATACGCAGTATTTT
V gene: TRBV16; D gene: NA; clone size: many; J gene: TRBJ2-3; CDR3 protein: CASSQSPDTQYF; CDR3 DNA: TGTGCCAGCAGCCAATCCCCAGATACGCAGTATTTT
V gene: TRBV20-1; D gene: TRBD1; clone size: many; J gene: TRBJ2-7; CDR3 protein: CSARVLGYRGYEQYF; CDR3 DNA: TGCAGTGCTAGAGTTTTAGGTTACAGGGGGTACGAGCAGTACTTC
V gene: TRBV9; D gene: NA; clone size: NA; J gene: TRBJ1-1; CDR3 protein: CASGVGGYTEAFF; CDR3 DNA: TGTGCCAGCGGCGTAGGCGGGTACACTGAAGCTTTCTTT
V gene: TRBV11-2; D gene: NA; clone size: NA; J gene: TRBJ2-1; CDR3 protein: CASSISGTNYNKQFF; CDR3 DNA: TGTGCCAGCAGCATTAGCGGAACGAACTACAATAAGCAGTTCTTC
V gene: TRBV19; D gene: NA; clone size: few; J gene: TRBJ2-7; CDR3 protein: CASSWGESYEQYF; CDR3 DNA: TGTGCCAGTAGCTGGGGGGAGTCCTACGAGCAGTACTTC
V gene: TRBV6-2/TRBV6-3; D gene: TRBD1; clone size: NA; J gene: TRBJ2-3; CDR3 protein: CASSWGQDPGTQYF; CDR3 DNA: TGTGCCAGCAGTTGGGGACAGGACCCTGGTACGCAGTATTTT
V gene: TRBV9; D gene: TRBD1; clone size: NA; J gene: TRBJ2-7; CDR3 protein: CASSNGQGDYEQYF; CDR3 DNA: TGTGCCAGCAGCAATGGACAGGGGGACTACGAGCAGTACTTC
V gene: TRBV7-9; D gene: TRBD2; clone size: many; J gene: TRBJ2-3; CDR3 protein: CASSFPLAGVVEDTQYF; CDR3 DNA: TGTGCCAGCAGCTTCCCACTAGCGGGAGTTGTTGAAGATACGCAGTATTTT
V gene: TRBV20-1; D gene: TRBD1; clone size: NA; J gene: TRBJ2-1; CDR3 protein: CSATTGTEQFF; CDR3 DNA: TGCAGTGCAACAACCGGGACAGAGCAATTCTTC
V gene: TRBV2; D gene: NA; clone size: few; J gene: TRBJ1-1; CDR3 protein: CASSAPGKTEAFF; CDR3 DNA: TGTGCCAGCAGTGCGCCAGGGAAAACTGAAGCTTTCTTT
V gene: TRBV2; D gene: NA; clone size: NA; J gene: TRBJ1-2; CDR3 protein: CATPTVSASYGYTF; CDR3 DNA: TGTGCCACCCCAACAGTATCGGCGTCCTATGGCTACACCTTC
V gene: TRBV10-3; D gene: TRBD1; clone size: NA; J gene: TRBJ1-1; CDR3 protein: CAISAGQGGTEAFF; CDR3 DNA: TGTGCCATCAGCGCTGGACAGGGAGGGACTGAAGCTTTCTTT
V gene: TRBV11-2; D gene: NA; clone size: few; J gene: TRBJ2-7; CDR3 protein: CASSPRTLYEQYF; CDR3 DNA: TGTGCCAGCAGCCCCAGGACACTTTACGAGCAGTACTTC
V gene: TRBV9; D gene: NA; clone size: NA; J gene: TRBJ2-5; CDR3 protein: CASSERGETQYF; CDR3 DNA: TGTGCCAGCAGCGAGAGGGGAGAGACCCAGTACTTC
V gene: TRBV15; D gene: NA; clone size: NA; J gene: TRBJ1-1; CDR3 protein: CATSRVGGLISNTEAFF; CDR3 DNA: TGTGCCACCAGCAGAGTCGGCGGGTTAATCTCGAACACTGAAGCTTTCTTT
V gene: TRBV29-1; D gene: TRBD1; clone size: few; J gene: TRBJ2-7; CDR3 protein: CSVEGTTGTYEQYF; CDR3 DNA: TGCAGCGTTGAGGGGACGACAGGGACCTACGAGCAGTACTTC
V gene: TRBV13; D gene: NA; clone size: few; J gene: TRBJ2-5; CDR3 protein: CASSRGGEQETQYF; CDR3 DNA: TGTGCCAGCAGCCGAGGTGGAGAGCAAGAGACCCAGTACTTC
V gene: TRBV4-3; D gene: NA; clone size: few; J gene: TRBJ1-5; CDR3 protein: CASSQDRTPSNQPQHF; CDR3 DNA: TGCGCCAGCAGCCAAGATCGGACCCCTAGCAATCAGCCCCAGCATTTT
V gene: TRBV11-2; D gene: NA; clone size: NA; J gene: TRBJ1-1; CDR3 protein: CASSEGHTEAFF; CDR3 DNA: TGTGCCAGCAGCGAGGGACACACTGAAGCTTTCTTT
V gene: TRBV19; D gene: TRBD1; clone size: NA; J gene: TRBJ2-1; CDR3 protein: CASSRSGGNEQFF; CDR3 DNA: TGTGCCAGTAGTAGGTCAGGGGGCAATGAGCAGTTCTTC
V gene: TRBV6-2/TRBV6-3; D gene: NA; clone size: NA; J gene: TRBJ2-7; CDR3 protein: CASSYLTRTSSGSYAQYF; CDR3 DNA: TGTGCCAGCAGTTACCTGACTAGGACATCCTCAGGGTCCTACGCGCAGTACTTC
V gene: TRBV6-2/TRBV6-3; D gene: NA; clone size: many; J gene: TRBJ2-7; CDR3 protein: CASSYGTPAYEQYF; CDR3 DNA: TGTGCCAGCAGTTACGGGACGCCGGCCTACGAGCAGTACTTC
V gene: TRBV27; D gene: NA; clone size: many; J gene: TRBJ2-4; CDR3 protein: CASSLAAGPIQYF; CDR3 DNA: TGTGCCAGCAGCTTAGCGGCGGGTCCCATTCAGTACTTC
V gene: TRBV21-1; D gene: NA; clone size: NA; J gene: TRBJ1-5; CDR3 protein: CASGKVGQGEVTSNQPQHF; CDR3 DNA: TGTGCCAGCGGCAAAGTGGGACAGGGGGAGGTAACAAGCAATCAGCCCCAGCATTTT
V gene: TRBV9; D gene: TRBD2; clone size: many; J gene: TRBJ2-6; CDR3 protein: CASSVFAGASGANVLTF; CDR3 DNA: TGTGCCAGCAGCGTATTTGCGGGAGCCTCTGGGGCCAACGTCCTGACTTTC
V gene: TRBV28; D gene: NA; clone size: few; J gene: TRBJ2-1; CDR3 protein: CASSLIGDYNEQFF; CDR3 DNA: TGTGCCAGCAGTTTAATAGGAGACTACAATGAGCAGTTCTTC
V gene: TRBV20-1; D gene: NA; clone size: NA; J gene: TRBJ1-1; CDR3 protein: CSAFWSTEALF; CDR3 DNA: TGCAGTGCTTTTTGGAGCACTGAAGCTCTCTTT
V gene: TRBV5-4; D gene: TRBD1; clone size: few; J gene: TRBJ2-7; CDR3 protein: CASSLEQGPAYEQYF; CDR3 DNA: TGTGCCAGCAGCTTGGAACAGGGGCCCGCCTACGAGCAGTACTTC
V gene: TRBV3-1; D gene: NA; clone size: many; J gene: TRBJ2-7; CDR3 protein: CASSSTGEQYF; CDR3 DNA: TGTGCCAGCAGCTCAACAGGGGAGCAGTACTTC
V gene: TRBV5-5; D gene: TRBD1; clone size: NA; J gene: TRBJ2-3; CDR3 protein: CASSLDMGIFRGPLGDTQYF; CDR3 DNA: TGTGCCAGCAGCTTGGATATGGGGATTTTCAGGGGGCCCTTGGGTGATACGCAGTATTTT
V gene: TRBV5-6; D gene: NA; clone size: many; J gene: TRBJ2-7; CDR3 protein: CASTTRGNLYSYEQYF; CDR3 DNA: TGTGCCAGCACCACCCGAGGGAACCTGTACTCCTACGAGCAGTACTTC
V gene: TRBV4-3; D gene: TRBD2; clone size: NA; J gene: TRBJ2-3; CDR3 protein: CASSQDRAGADTQYF; CDR3 DNA: TGCGCCAGCAGCCAAGATCGGGCGGGAGCGGATACGCAGTATTTT
V gene: TRBV19; D gene: NA; clone size: NA; J gene: TRBJ2-2; CDR3 protein: CASSILRRDRTGELFF; CDR3 DNA: TGTGCCAGTAGTATTCTTCGAAGGGACCGCACCGGGGAGCTGTTTTTT
V gene: TRBV27; D gene: TRBD1; clone size: few; J gene: TRBJ2-7; CDR3 protein: CASTYRTGVGEQYF; CDR3 DNA: TGTGCCAGCACCTATAGGACAGGGGTCGGCGAGCAGTACTTC
V gene: TRBV9; D gene: NA; clone size: many; J gene: TRBJ1-5; CDR3 protein: CASSPPLAAGPQHF; CDR3 DNA: TGTGCCAGCAGCCCCCCGTTGGCGGCCGGACCCCAGCATTTT
V gene: TRBV12-3/TRBV12-4; D gene: TRBD2; clone size: NA; J gene: TRBJ2-5; CDR3 protein: CASSWDYREGTQYF; CDR3 DNA: TGTGCCAGCAGCTGGGACTACCGTGAGGGGACCCAGTACTTC
V gene: TRBV5-6; D gene: TRBD1; clone size: NA; J gene: TRBJ2-1; CDR3 protein: CASSLVSQGASYNEQFF; CDR3 DNA: TGTGCCAGCAGCTTGGTTTCTCAGGGGGCCTCCTACAATGAGCAGTTCTTC
V gene: TRBV6-1; D gene: NA; clone size: many; J gene: TRBJ1-1; CDR3 protein: CASSEQENTEAFF; CDR3 DNA: TGTGCCAGCAGTGAACAAGAGAACACTGAAGCTTTCTTT